The rows below give T cell receptor beta chains drawn from one sample of a study of tumor-infiltrating lymphocytes in primary liver carcinoma. TCRdb recomputed calls from the multiplex PCR reads with MiXCR, one row per CDR3 protein. Altogether some 110,000 distinct CDR3 sequences are present, around 84% being singletons, with the ten largest covering about a fifth. Sequenced input: liver tumor tissue from sampling region 3. All receptors derive from a man aged 35 to 55 with primary liver carcinoma and hepatitis B virus infection. Both conserved end residues are part of each CDR3. The D gene is left open where the match is weak. Some rows have no size entry. The others give once, few or many, or a class for an expanded clone.

D gene,J gene,V gene,clone size,CDR3 DNA,CDR3 protein
TRBD2,TRBJ2-5,TRBV29-1,NA,TGCGGCGTTCAGACTAGCGGGAGTTGGGCAGAGACCCAATACTTC,CGVQTSGSWAETQYF
TRBD1,TRBJ1-2,TRBV6-5,once,TGTGCCAGCAGTTACTCGTGGGACAGCTATGGTTTCACCTTC,CASSYSWDSYGFTF
NA,TRBJ2-1,TRBV29-1,NA,TGCAGCGTTAGGATTATCAGGAGAGGATTTTTGAGTGAGCAGTTCTTC,CSVRIIRRGFLSEQFF
NA,TRBJ2-5,TRBV12-3/TRBV12-4,NA,TGTGCCAGCAGTTCAAGGGTTCCGGAGACCCAGTATTTC,CASSSRVPETQYF
TRBD2,TRBJ2-1,TRBV27,few,TGTGCCAGCAGTGAGCGGGAGCTAGACAATGAGCAGTTCTTC,CASSERELDNEQFF
NA,TRBJ1-1,TRBV4-3,NA,TGCGCCAGCAGCCGGGGAAACATTGAAGCTTTCTTT,CASSRGNIEAFF
NA,TRBJ1-5,TRBV4-1,NA,TGCGCCAGCAGCCAAGGGACAGTGGGCGACCAGCCCCAGCATTTT,CASSQGTVGDQPQHF
NA,TRBJ1-5,TRBV5-5,NA,TGTGCCAGCAGCTTATTAACAGGAAGGGACAATCAGCCCCAACATTTT,CASSLLTGRDNQPQHF
NA,TRBJ2-2,TRBV6-1,NA,TGTGCCAGCAGAGACACACAGTGGGGGCGGAACACCGGGGAGCTTTTTTTT,CASRDTQWGRNTGELFF
NA,TRBJ1-2,TRBV28,NA,TGTGCCAGCAGTTTGGTCACAGACTTTGGTTACACCTTC,CASSLVTDFGYTF
NA,TRBJ2-2,TRBV2,NA,TGTGCCAGCAGCCGGGACTCCCTGTACACCGGGGAGCTGTTTTTT,CASSRDSLYTGELFF
NA,TRBJ2-2,TRBV11-1,NA,TGTGCCAACAGCTTTTGGGACACCGGGGAGCCGTTATTT,CANSFWDTGEPLF
TRBD2,TRBJ2-7,TRBV5-6,NA,TGTGCCAGCAGCTCATACCTCGGGGTAGGGACTAACGGGATGAGGCAGTACTTC,CASSSYLGVGTNGMRQYF
TRBD1,TRBJ2-7,TRBV11-2,NA,TGTGCCAGCAGCTTACGATGGACAGGGGACAACTTGCAGTACTTC,CASSLRWTGDNLQYF
NA,TRBJ1-3,TRBV12-3/TRBV12-4,NA,TGTGCCAGCAGTCTTGACCAGCACATCTCTGGAAACGCCATATATTTT,CASSLDQHISGNAIYF
NA,TRBJ2-2,TRBV6-5,many,TGTGCCAGCAGTTACCGGGGGCTGGGGACCGGGGAGCTGTTTTTT,CASSYRGLGTGELFF
TRBD2,TRBJ2-1,TRBV6-1,NA,TGTGCCAGCAGTGGGGAAGCGGGAGGATACAATGAGCAATTCTTC,CASSGEAGGYNEQFF
NA,TRBJ2-3,TRBV5-6,NA,TGTGCCAGCAGCTTGGATCCGGACCAGCCCCAGTATTTT,CASSLDPDQPQYF
NA,TRBJ2-2,TRBV5-5,once,TGTGCCAGCAACCCGACGAGGGGAGCACCCGGAGAGCTGTTTTTT,CASNPTRGAPGELFF